The 15 T cell receptor beta chains below all came from one sample that was sequenced in a study of identical twins. MiXCR, run by TCRdb on the 5' RACE reads, gives a single entry per CDR3 protein. Of 500,000 or so distinct CDR3 sequences listed, more than 13% are singletons. The same specimen was also included in a second study, on yellow fever vaccine responses in identical twins.

The sequenced sample was CD4+ T cells sorted from blood. The origin of the receptors is a woman younger than 30 in good health.

In its sample, this clonotype was seen a few times. The chain couples TRBV27 to TRBJ1-4, with D tentatively TRBD1 (5 bases). V was pared by 5 bases and J by 4 bases, with 14 bases between. CDR3 length: 15 residues. Germline V gene sequence: CDR1 MNHEY, CDR2 SMNVEV (reference sequence). In DNA, the CDR3 is TGTGCCAGCAGTCCGAACAGGTGGGGTAATGAAAAACTGTTTTTT. This sequence encodes CASSPNRWGNEKLFF.

The sample holds a few counts of this clonotype. The CDR3 region is CASSLDGLAAYEQYF. The CDR3 coding sequence is TGTGCCAGCAGCTTAGATGGTCTAGCGGCCTACGAGCAGTACTTC. V and J are TRBV7-2 and TRBJ2-7; 7 bases fit TRBD2. V shed 1 base, J shed 2 bases, and the junction held 5 bases outside the gene matches. CDR1 is SGHTA, CDR2 FQGNSA, per germline. The CDR3 extends over 15 amino acids.

This clonotype turned up a few times. The chain employs TRBV29-1 and TRBJ2-1; 8 bases align to TRBD2. Germline V gene lookup returns CDR1 SQVTM and CDR2 ANQGSEA. The CDR3 runs to 15 residues. After removal of 3 bases from V and 10 bases from J, the junction contained 14 bases not matched to a gene. CDR3 sequence (DNA): TGCAGCGTTGATTTAGCTAGCGGGCCCCGGGGAGAGCAGTTCTTC. Translated, it gives CSVDLASGPRGEQFF.

The chain is built from TRBV7-9 and TRBJ1-2; TRBD1 agrees at 7 bases. This CDR3 is 15 amino acids long. V shed 3 bases and J 2 bases; nucleotides not matched to a gene: 6. CDR1 and CDR2 (germline): SEHNR, FQNEAQ (reference sequence). CDR3 residues: CASSLTGPSNYGYTF. For the CDR3, the DNA is TGTGCCAGCAGCTTGACAGGGCCTTCCAACTATGGCTACACCTTC.

The genes are TRBV27 and TRBJ2-1; the match to TRBD2 covers 16 bases. The V gene end was trimmed by 5 bases and the J gene end by 8 bases; junction bases not matched to a gene: 9. Looked up from germline, CDR1 is MNHEY and CDR2 is SMNVEV (reference sequence). CDR3 size: 17 residues. CDR3 amino acids: CASSPGTSGRGRDEQFF. The CDR3 region has the DNA TGTGCCAGCAGTCCCGGGACTAGCGGGAGGGGTCGGGATGAGCAGTTCTTC.

For this clonotype: A much larger clonotype is one base distant, so this may be a read error. The genes are TRBV20-1 and TRBJ2-5, with D tentatively TRBD2 (6 bases). Germline CDR1 reads DFQATT; CDR2 reads SNEGSKA (reference sequence). The CDR3 extends over 13 amino acids. The CDR3 loop is CSARNPGVESQYF. The CDR3 DNA is TGCAGTGCCCGAAATCCGGGAGTAGAGTCCCAGTACTTC.

The chain has TRBV6-1 and TRBJ1-1; 9 bases map to TRBD1. CDR1 and CDR2 (germline): MNHNS, SASEGT. Losses at the gene ends were 6 bases for V and 4 bases for J; bases not matched to a gene: 3. The CDR3 runs 13 residues. CDR3 in amino acids: CASRGQGSTEAFF. DNA for the CDR3: TGTGCCAGCAGAGGACAGGGGAGCACTGAAGCTTTCTTT.

This clonotype was observed a handful of times. This chain links TRBV30 with TRBJ2-1; D might be TRBD2 (6 bases). V was trimmed by 4 bases and J by 6 bases, leaving 13 bases between them. The CDR3 length is 13 residues. Germline assignment: CDR1 GTSNPN and CDR2 SVGIG (reference sequence). The DNA of the CDR3 is TGTGCCTGGAAAAGCGGGCCCTTCAATGAGCAGTTCTTC. It codes for CAWKSGPFNEQFF.

This clonotype was seen more than once but under ten times. This chain joins TRBV5-1 and TRBJ2-5; 8 nucleotides align to TRBD2. Unmatched junction bases numbered 15, after V lost 6 bases and J lost 5 bases. The germline gives CDR1 SGHRS, CDR2 YFSETQ. The CDR3 runs to 16 residues. The DNA for the CDR3 is TGCGCCAGCACGGCGGGTAGCGGGAACATTGGTGAGACCCAGTACTTC. Its protein product is CASTAGSGNIGETQYF. The variable domain in full, with the rest retrieved from reference TRBV5-1 and TRBJ2-5, is KAGVTQTPRYLIKTRGQQVTLSCSPISGHRSVSWYQQTPGQGLQFLFEYFSETQRNKGNFPGRFSGRQFSNSRSEMNVSTLELGDSALYLCASTAGSGNIGETQYFGPGTRLLVL.

This clonotype was seen ten or more times. This chain links TRBV7-8 with TRBJ2-1; 11 bases line up with TRBD2. Per the germline V gene, CDR1 is SGHVS and CDR2 is FQNEAQ. J gave up 9 bases and V 1 base, and 5 bases lay outside the gene matches. The CDR3 is 15 residues long. The CDR3 region is CASSLGLAGGPEQFF. CDR3 nucleotide sequence: TGTGCCAGCAGCTTAGGGCTAGCGGGAGGCCCTGAGCAGTTCTTC.

V usage is TRBV6-1 and J usage is TRBJ2-1; the match to TRBD2 covers 10 bases. The CDR3 sequence is 14 residues long. Germline loops: CDR1 MNHNS, CDR2 SASEGT. Losses at the gene ends were 8 bases for V and 6 bases for J; bases not matched to a gene: 7. The DNA of the CDR3 is TGTGCCAGCCTTGATCAGCGGGGGGGCAATGAGCAGTTCTTC. Translating it yields CASLDQRGGNEQFF.

This clonotype was counted ten times or more. The chain recombines TRBV6-5 with TRBJ2-3; TRBD2 aligns across 8 bases. The CDR3 covers 16 residues. In germline, CDR1 is MNHEY, CDR2 SVGAGI. With V trimmed by 4 bases and J by 6 bases, 12 bases remained unmatched. CDR3 coding DNA: TGTGCCAGCAGTTCGACAACCGGGACTAGATCGGATACGCAGTATTTT. Its translation is CASSSTTGTRSDTQYF.

V is TRBV6-2 or TRBV6-3 and J is TRBJ2-5; no firm D call. The length of the CDR3 is 11 residues. CDR1 and CDR2 (germline): MNHEY, SVGEGT. V dropped 8 bases and J dropped 9 bases, with 13 bases sitting between them. The DNA of the CDR3 is TGTGCCAGCTCAGCTGCGGTGGCCCAGTACTTC. Translation: CASSAAVAQYF.

The V call is TRBV5-1, the J call TRBJ2-7, with 7 bases aligning to TRBD1. This CDR3 has 15 amino acids. The V gene's germline CDR1 is SGHRS and CDR2 YFSETQ. With 0 bases clipped from V and 7 bases from J, the junction kept 10 bases outside the gene matches. Here the CDR3 reads CASSLVGTETGEQYF. As DNA, the CDR3 is TGCGCCAGCAGCTTGGTGGGGACAGAGACGGGGGAGCAGTACTTC. Supplemented by reference TRBV5-1 and TRBJ2-7, the full variable domain reads KAGVTQTPRYLIKTRGQQVTLSCSPISGHRSVSWYQQTPGQGLQFLFEYFSETQRNKGNFPGRFSGRQFSNSRSEMNVSTLELGDSALYLCASSLVGTETGEQYFGPGTRLTVT.

The chain carries TRBV6-1 and TRBJ1-1, with D perhaps matching TRBD1 (6 bases). The CDR3 is made up of 14 amino acids. CDR1 and CDR2 (germline): MNHNS, SASEGT. V gave up 5 bases and J gave up 3 bases, with 13 bases separating them. The CDR3 sequence is CASSLGQIHTEAFF. The DNA of the CDR3 is TGTGCCAGCAGTCTAGGACAGATTCACACTGAAGCTTTCTTT.